The TCR beta chain described here comes from a study of blood T cell repertoires in COVID-19. The CDR3 runs to 19 residues. Trimming at V came to 4 bases and at J to 6 bases, leaving 15 bases not matched to a gene. Germline V lookup: CDR1 SGHDT, CDR2 YYEEEE. Sequencing used immunoSEQ multiplex PCR; TCRdb keeps in-frame clones, though not all of them. The table has about 130,000 clones, around 88% seen once; the top ten hold approximately 5%. The chain has TRBV5-6 and TRBJ2-2; 13 bases match TRBD2. Source material: peripheral blood. This clonotype originated in a human donor in a cohort sampled during active COVID-19. This CDR3 reads CASSPRGLAGVLVSGELFF. The CDR3 DNA reads TGTGCCAGCAGCCCCCGAGGACTAGCGGGAGTTCTGGTCTCCGGGGAGCTGTTTTTT.